This T cell receptor (beta chain) was observed in a study of blood T cell repertoires in COVID-19. Methods used by the authors: It was from reference gene primer amplification that nucleated cell counts were estimated. Profiled with immunoSEQ multiplex PCR; TCRdb holds only in-frame clones, not every one. From that table come the V and J calls and clone size; the DNA was used to work out D and trimming. Of 250,000 to 350,000 clones listed, 70% to 85% are singletons. Germline V gene lookup returns CDR1 WNHNN and CDR2 SYGVQD (reference sequence). The CDR3 runs 13 residues. V was clipped by 5 bases and J by 4 bases; unmatched bases: 2.

The clonotype comes from a human donor with COVID-19, enrolled during active disease. The donor label of this sample is uncertain. Sequencing input: peripheral blood. This rearrangement joins TRBV10-1 to TRBJ2-7; 10 bases fit TRBD2. This chain's CDR3 is CASSSSGSYEQYF. In DNA form, the CDR3 reads TGCGCCAGCAGTTCTAGCGGGAGTTACGAGCAGTACTTC.